The T cell receptor (beta chain) described here comes from a study of blood T cells in healthy people across ages. Study outcomes and limitations: Roughly linearly, TCR beta diversity per million T cells fell as age increased. Diversity was higher, and naive CD4+ cells more numerous, in long-lived donors than in aged donors.

A J-beta primer mix and a sample-barcoded 5' primer were used in a second PCR of roughly 7 to 12 cycles. One entry per CDR3 protein results from TCRdb running MiXCR on the 5' RACE reads. Of approximately 800,000 distinct CDR3 sequences in the sample, approximately 35% are singletons; the top ten hold roughly 13%. This CDR3 has 14 amino acids. From germline, CDR1 is SEHNR and CDR2 FQNEAQ (reference sequence). As to this clonotype: The antigen is unknown. The junction departs from the called germline gene at one end, perhaps through a read error.

Total RNA extracted from each sample amounted to at least 5 micrograms. Sequencing was carried out using blood. This receptor was taken from a man aged 18 to 30 in good health. The V call is TRBV7-9, the J call TRBJ1-2; 7 nucleotides match TRBD1. The CDR3 sequence is CSSRPTGKGYGYTF. CDR3 in DNA: TGTTCCAGCAGACCGACAGGGAAAGGCTATGGCTACACCTTC.